Sequencing of this T cell receptor (beta chain) was carried out in a study of vaccination effects on CD4 cells after COVID-19. Looking at the study overall: Post-vaccine specimens arrived a median 72 days past the second dose.

Assay used: immunoSEQ multiplex PCR; TCRdb lists only in-frame clones, some missing. The sample yields about 66,000 clones, roughly 79% seen once. The sample holds a few counts of this clone. Its antigen is unidentified. Between the trimmed V and J ends, which lost 1 base and 5 bases, there was a span of 14 bases. This CDR3 comprises 15 residues. Germline CDR1 SEHNR, CDR2 FQNEAQ (reference sequence). Whole-study findings and limits: Only a single clone (1 of 255 vaccine-induced clones in healthy vaccinees) cross-reacted with common cold coronaviruses. Late post-vaccination samples showed marked contraction of infection- and vaccine-induced clones.

ViraFEST assay sequencing came after antigen-specific CD4+ T cells were expanded with viral peptide pools. When around 10 days of culture had elapsed, CD4+ T cells were isolated. Of the BNT162b2 and mRNA-1273 vaccines, participants received two doses of one or the other. The sequence derives from a human donor who received a COVID-19 vaccine. The input for sequencing was CD4+ T cells from PBMCs cultured with HCoV-OC43 spike peptides, taken after COVID-19 vaccination. The subset: HCoV-OC43 spike overlapping peptide pool stimulation. The V call is TRBV7-9, the J call TRBJ2-5; D is possibly TRBD2 (5 bases). Here the CDR3 DNA reads TGTGCCAGCAGCTTAGGCCGGGTCCCGGGGGAGACCCAGTACTTC. Translating it yields CASSLGRVPGETQYF. The whole variable domain, remainder taken from reference TRBV7-9 and TRBJ2-5, is DTGVSQNPRHKITKRGQNVTFRCDPISEHNRLYWYRQTLGQGPEFLTYFQNEAQLEKSRLLSDRFSAERPKGSFSTLEIQRTEQGDSAMYLCASSLGRVPGETQYFGPGTRLLVL.